These T cell receptor beta chains were read from a single sample in a study of T cells in Graves' hyperthyroidism and ophthalmopathy. A single record per CDR3 protein comes from TCRdb applying MiXCR to the multiplex PCR reads. In the table there are some 650,000 distinct CDR3 sequences, roughly 15% of which are singletons. Sequences were obtained from blood. The receptors come from a woman between 40 and 55 years old with Graves' ophthalmopathy. The CDR3 runs from the conserved cysteine through the conserved F or W. The D gene is left open where the match is weak. Size values are once, few and many counts, or a class for expanded clones, and some rows have none.

clone_size j_call d_call v_call cdr3_aa cdr3_nt
- TRBJ2-7 - TRBV3-1 CVSSPSGLSYEQYF TGTGTCAGCAGCCCTTCGGGACTTTCCTACGAGCAGTACTTC
- TRBJ1-5 - TRBV6-1 CASRKDSFSDSNQPQHF TGTGCCAGCAGGAAGGACAGTTTTTCTGATAGCAATCAGCCCCAGCATTTT
- TRBJ2-5 - TRBV3-1 CASSYDPGVQETQYF TGTGCCAGCAGTTATGATCCAGGGGTCCAGGAGACCCAGTACTTC
- TRBJ1-1 - TRBV12-3/TRBV12-4 CASSLWGGMNTEAFF TGTGCCAGCAGTTTATGGGGGGGTATGAACACTGAAGCTTTCTTT
many TRBJ1-1 - TRBV2 CASSDQAQRRNTEAFF TGTGCCAGCAGTGATCAGGCCCAAAGAAGGAACACTGAAGCTTTCTTT
few TRBJ2-5 TRBD2 TRBV6-1 CASSGTSGSEETQYF TGTGCCAGCAGTGGGACTAGCGGGAGTGAAGAGACCCAGTACTTC
many TRBJ2-7 - TRBV2 CASRASRTNYEQYF TGTGCCAGCAGGGCTAGCCGGACCAACTACGAGCAGTACTTC
- TRBJ2-7 TRBD2 TRBV5-1 CASSIRLAGGEQYF TGTGCCAGCAGCATTCGACTAGCGGGAGGCGAGCAGTACTTC
many TRBJ1-1 - TRBV7-9 CASSLVGGVTEAFF TGTGCCAGCAGCTTAGTAGGGGGAGTCACTGAAGCTTTCTTT
few TRBJ2-7 - TRBV4-1 CASSQGTAVPYEQYF TGCGCCAGCAGCCAAGGAACGGCCGTACCGTACGAGCAGTACTTC
few TRBJ1-1 - TRBV11-2 CASSISGNSNTEAFF TGTGCCAGCAGCATTTCAGGGAATTCGAACACTGAAGCTTTCTTT
many TRBJ2-7 - TRBV30 CAWSVSDLYEQYF TGTGCCTGGAGTGTTTCCGACCTCTACGAGCAGTACTTC
- TRBJ2-6 - TRBV11-2 CASSLRGHPSGANVLTF TGTGCCAGCAGCTTGAGAGGACACCCAAGTGGGGCCAACGTCCTGACTTTC
many TRBJ2-1 TRBD2 TRBV12-3/TRBV12-4 CASILAGGIGEQFF TGTGCCAGTATACTAGCGGGGGGCATCGGTGAGCAGTTCTTC
many TRBJ2-3 - TRBV3-1 CASSQVADTQYF TGTGCCAGCAGCCAAGTGGCAGATACGCAGTATTTT
many TRBJ2-1 - TRBV11-3 CASSLTVRTPQFF TGTGCCAGCAGCTTGACCGTTCGGACCCCGCAGTTCTTC
many TRBJ1-1 - TRBV29-1 CSVVGGAKTEAFF TGCAGCGTTGTTGGCGGGGCGAAGACTGAAGCTTTCTTT
many TRBJ2-3 TRBD2 TRBV20-1 CSARDLLAGPDTQYF TGCAGTGCTAGAGATTTACTAGCGGGACCAGATACGCAGTATTTT
many TRBJ2-3 TRBD1 TRBV9 CASSAPRQGANTDTQYF TGTGCCAGCAGCGCCCCGCGACAGGGGGCAAACACAGATACGCAGTATTTT
few TRBJ2-7 TRBD1 TRBV10-1 CASSESPGQGIYEQYF TGCGCCAGCAGTGAGTCGCCGGGACAGGGCATTTACGAGCAGTACTTC
many TRBJ2-5 TRBD1 TRBV5-1 CASSPGGVETQYF TGCGCCAGCAGCCCAGGGGGCGTAGAGACCCAGTACTTC
many TRBJ1-5 - TRBV20-1 CSAKGDSNQPQHF TGCAGTGCGAAGGGGGATAGCAATCAGCCCCAGCATTTT
many TRBJ1-2 TRBD1 TRBV20-1 CSARDRGMDGYTF TGCAGTGCTAGGGACAGGGGAATGGATGGCTACACCTTC
- TRBJ2-1 TRBD2 TRBV20-1 CSARTSGKRFF TGCAGTGCTAGGACTAGCGGGAAGAGGTTCTTC
- TRBJ1-3 TRBD1 TRBV6-5 CASSYSPYRGGSGNTIYF TGTGCCAGCAGTTACTCGCCGTACAGGGGAGGATCTGGAAACACCATATATTTT
- TRBJ2-1 - TRBV7-6 CASSLGFGVNREQFF TGTGCCAGCAGCTTAGGATTCGGGGTCAATCGGGAGCAGTTCTTC
few TRBJ2-3 - TRBV18 CASSPFGGNTLDTQYF TGTGCCAGCTCACCATTCGGGGGCAATACCTTGGATACGCAGTATTTT
few TRBJ2-1 TRBD1 TRBV6-1 CASTPGTAYNEQFF TGTGCCAGCACTCCCGGGACAGCCTACAATGAGCAGTTCTTC
many TRBJ1-1 TRBD1 TRBV18 CASSPTAGGGTEAFF TGTGCCAGCTCACCGACAGCAGGGGGAGGCACTGAAGCTTTCTTT
- TRBJ2-6 - TRBV2 CASRKGGGDNVLTF TGTGCCAGCAGGAAGGGGGGGGGAGACAACGTCCTGACTTTC
many TRBJ2-3 TRBD2 TRBV20-1 CSARGPSGVDTQYF TGCAGTGCTAGAGGTCCTAGCGGGGTAGATACGCAGTATTTT
many TRBJ1-1 - TRBV6-5 CASSYSPGDTEAFF TGTGCCAGCAGTTACTCCCCAGGGGACACTGAAGCTTTCTTT
many TRBJ2-1 TRBD2 TRBV14 CASSSGTSGYNEQFF TGTGCCAGCAGCAGCGGGACTAGCGGATACAATGAGCAGTTCTTC
few TRBJ2-6 - TRBV3-1 CASSPTGASSGANVLTF TGTGCCAGCAGCCCCACGGGGGCTTCCTCTGGGGCCAACGTCCTGACTTTC
many TRBJ2-5 - TRBV11-2 CASSLAIGQGRETQYF TGTGCCAGCAGCTTAGCTATCGGGCAGGGGCGGGAGACCCAGTACTTC
- TRBJ1-2 - TRBV15 CATSQNREGDGYTF TGTGCCACCAGCCAGAATCGGGAGGGAGATGGCTACACCTTC
many TRBJ1-1 - TRBV6-1 CASSEWRGTGAFF TGTGCCAGCAGTGAATGGCGGGGTACAGGGGCTTTCTTT
- TRBJ2-5 - TRBV10-3 CAISDNVLQETQYF TGTGCCATCAGTGATAACGTCCTACAAGAGACCCAGTACTTC
few TRBJ2-3 - TRBV10-3 CAISVGPADTQYF TGTGCCATCAGTGTCGGTCCTGCGGATACGCAGTATTTT
- TRBJ2-5 - TRBV5-4 CASSYRGLQETQYF TGTGCCAGCAGCTACCGGGGCCTACAAGAGACCCAGTACTTC
- TRBJ2-1 TRBD2 TRBV19 CASSQGSAGASEQFF TGTGCCAGTAGCCAAGGTAGTGCGGGAGCCAGTGAGCAGTTCTTC
- TRBJ1-2 - TRBV11-2 CASSRALDYGYTF TGTGCCAGCAGCCGGGCTTTGGACTATGGCTACACCTTC
- TRBJ2-4 - TRBV29-1 CSVEDAAKNIQYF TGCAGCGTTGAAGATGCCGCCAAAAACATTCAGTACTTC
few TRBJ1-2 - TRBV3-1 CASSLRQARGGDGYTF TGTGCCAGCAGCCTAAGACAGGCCAGGGGCGGGGATGGCTACACCTTC
few TRBJ2-2 TRBD2 TRBV5-1 CASLAGGTNTGELFF TGCGCCAGCTTAGCGGGAGGGACGAACACCGGGGAGCTGTTTTTT
many TRBJ2-3 - TRBV18 CASRTASTDTQYF TGTGCCAGCCGGACAGCGAGCACAGATACGCAGTATTTT
- TRBJ2-3 - TRBV4-1 CASSLQTGDTQYF TGCGCCAGCAGCCTCCAGACGGGGGATACGCAGTATTTT
many TRBJ2-3 TRBD2 TRBV5-1 CASSLAGGQADTQYF TGCGCCAGCAGCTTAGCGGGGGGCCAGGCAGATACGCAGTATTTT
- TRBJ2-1 - TRBV6-4 CASSDSAGTYNEQFF TGTGCCAGCAGTGACTCGGCGGGAACCTACAATGAGCAGTTCTTC
many TRBJ2-3 TRBD2 TRBV20-1 CSARGMGGSGTDTQYF TGCAGTGCTAGGGGTATGGGAGGGAGTGGTACAGATACGCAGTATTTT
many TRBJ1-1 TRBD1 TRBV3-1 CASSQGTGEMNTEAFF TGTGCCAGCAGCCAAGGGACAGGGGAAATGAACACTGAAGCTTTCTTT
few TRBJ1-2 - TRBV2 CASSNLDHGYTF TGTGCCAGCAGTAACTTGGACCATGGCTACACCTTC
few TRBJ1-4 - TRBV7-9 CASSLSWGNEKLFF TGTGCCAGCAGCCTCTCATGGGGCAATGAAAAACTGTTTTTT
many TRBJ2-7 - TRBV18 CATQPRAGNTYEQYF TGTGCCACTCAACCCCGTGCAGGTAATACCTACGAGCAGTACTTC
- TRBJ1-2 TRBD1 TRBV7-2 CASSSDRGYYGYTF TGTGCCAGCAGCTCGGACAGGGGTTACTATGGCTACACCTTC